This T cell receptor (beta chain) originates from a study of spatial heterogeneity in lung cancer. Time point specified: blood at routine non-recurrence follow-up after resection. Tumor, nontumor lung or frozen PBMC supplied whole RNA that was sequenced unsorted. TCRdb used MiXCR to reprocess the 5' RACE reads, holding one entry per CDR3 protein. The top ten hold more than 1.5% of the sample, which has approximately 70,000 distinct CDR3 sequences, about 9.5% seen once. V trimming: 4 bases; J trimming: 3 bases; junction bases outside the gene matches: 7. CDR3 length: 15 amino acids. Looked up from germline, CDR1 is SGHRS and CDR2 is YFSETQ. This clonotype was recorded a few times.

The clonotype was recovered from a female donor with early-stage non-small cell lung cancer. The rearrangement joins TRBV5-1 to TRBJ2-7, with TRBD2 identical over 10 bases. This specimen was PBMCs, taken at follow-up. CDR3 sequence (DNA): TGCGCCAGCAGCCTGTGGACTAGCGGAAGCTACGAGCAGTACTTC. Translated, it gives CASSLWTSGSYEQYF.